Sequencing of this TCR beta chain was carried out in a study of cytomegalovirus exposure and HLA in healthy donors. CDR1 and CDR2 (germline): SEHNR, FQNEAQ (reference sequence). The CDR3 has 16 residues. V gave up 2 bases and J gave up 2 bases; unmatched junction bases: 5. PCR involved 60 Vbeta and 13 Jbeta primers. Only in-frame clones appear in the TCRdb table, and some are missing; sequencing was by immunoSEQ multiplex PCR. The repertoire has about 110,000 clones, 71% of them found once; the top ten carry 2.8%. This chain joins TRBV7-9 and TRBJ2-1; 8 bases are a match to TRBD1. Sequenced sample: PBMCs. The sequence was obtained from a female donor in good health and CMV-seronegative. CDR3 coding DNA: TGTGCCAGCAGCTTAAACCGGGACAGGACCTACAATGAGCAGTTCTTC. This sequence encodes CASSLNRDRTYNEQFF.